This TCR beta chain was recorded in a study of glioma-infiltrating T cells. Overall study context: Blood libraries targeted roughly 4.5- to 10-fold coverage of 850,000 to 1,000,000 T cells. The study, taken as a whole, reports: Above-expected tissue-blood divergence occurred in all gliomas, most in low-grade ones. Shared blood CDR3 signature motifs marked patients with low tissue-blood divergence. CDR3 overlap between tissue and blood was very small.

As to this clonotype: No antigen is known for it.

The J segment lost 2 bases and the V segment lost 2 bases, leaving 5 bases of the junction unmatched. CDR3 length equals 15 residues. Germline CDR1 and CDR2: SGHTA and FQGTGA. Amplification of TCR alpha and beta CDR3 regions from RNA used iRepertoire nested multiplex PCR. TCRdb itself ran the multiplex PCR reads through MiXCR, one entry per CDR3 protein. The sample consists of 400,000 or so distinct CDR3 sequences, about two fifths of them appearing once. This clonotype originated in a human donor with low-grade glioma or glioblastoma, undergoing nonglioma brain surgery, or in good health (not recorded which). This rearrangement joins TRBV7-3 to TRBJ2-7; 8 bases are shared with TRBD2. The source material was glioma tissue, nonneoplastic brain tissue, or PBMCs (not recorded which). CDR3 sequence: CASSLGPGGTYEQYF. CDR3 coding DNA: TGTGCCAGCAGCTTAGGGCCGGGAGGGACCTACGAGCAGTACTTC.